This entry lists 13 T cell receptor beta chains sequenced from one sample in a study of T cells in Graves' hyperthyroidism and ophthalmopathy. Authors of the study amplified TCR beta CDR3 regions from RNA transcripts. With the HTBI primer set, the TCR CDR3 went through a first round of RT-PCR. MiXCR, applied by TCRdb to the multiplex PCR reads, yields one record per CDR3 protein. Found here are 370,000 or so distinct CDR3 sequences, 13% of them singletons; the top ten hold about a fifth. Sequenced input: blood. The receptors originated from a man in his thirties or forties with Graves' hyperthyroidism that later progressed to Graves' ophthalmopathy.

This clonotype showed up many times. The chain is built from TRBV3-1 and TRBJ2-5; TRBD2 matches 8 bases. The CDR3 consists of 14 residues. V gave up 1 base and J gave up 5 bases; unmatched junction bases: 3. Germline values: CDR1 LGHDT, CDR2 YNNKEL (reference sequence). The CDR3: CASSQGGGRETQYF. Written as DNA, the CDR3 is TGTGCCAGCAGCCAAGGCGGGGGGCGCGAGACCCAGTACTTC.

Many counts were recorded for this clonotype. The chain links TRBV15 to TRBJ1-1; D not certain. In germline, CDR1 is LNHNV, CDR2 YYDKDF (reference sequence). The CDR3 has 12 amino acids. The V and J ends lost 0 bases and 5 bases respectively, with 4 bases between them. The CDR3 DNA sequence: TGTGCCACCAGCAGAGATCGAACTGAAGCTTTCTTT. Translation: CATSRDRTEAFF.

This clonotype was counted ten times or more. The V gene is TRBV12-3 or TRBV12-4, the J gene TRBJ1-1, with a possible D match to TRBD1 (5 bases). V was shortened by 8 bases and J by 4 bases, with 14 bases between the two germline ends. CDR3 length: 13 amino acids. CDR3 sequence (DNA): TGTGCCAGCCAACCGTGGGGCTTCACTGAAGCTTTCTTT. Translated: CASQPWGFTEAFF.

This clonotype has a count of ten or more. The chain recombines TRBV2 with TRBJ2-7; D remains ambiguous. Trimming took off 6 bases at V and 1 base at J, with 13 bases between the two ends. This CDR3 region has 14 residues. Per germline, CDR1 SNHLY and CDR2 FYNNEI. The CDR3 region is CASRGPLSSYEQYF. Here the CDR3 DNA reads TGTGCCAGCAGAGGCCCCCTTTCTTCCTACGAGCAGTACTTC.

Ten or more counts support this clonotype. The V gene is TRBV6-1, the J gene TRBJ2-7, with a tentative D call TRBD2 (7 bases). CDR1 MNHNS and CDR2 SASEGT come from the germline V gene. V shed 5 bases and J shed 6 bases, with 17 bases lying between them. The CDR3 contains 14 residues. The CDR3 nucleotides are TGTGCCAGCAGTCGAGTGGGGGGGCTAGTCGAGCAGTACTTC. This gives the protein CASSRVGGLVEQYF.

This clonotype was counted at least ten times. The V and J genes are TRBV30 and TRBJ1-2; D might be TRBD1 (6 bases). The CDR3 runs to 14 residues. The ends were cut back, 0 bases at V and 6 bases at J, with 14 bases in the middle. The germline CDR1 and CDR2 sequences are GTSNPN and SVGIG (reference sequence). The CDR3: CAWSVSLRGHGYTF. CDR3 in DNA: TGTGCCTGGAGTGTATCTCTCAGGGGCCATGGCTACACCTTC.

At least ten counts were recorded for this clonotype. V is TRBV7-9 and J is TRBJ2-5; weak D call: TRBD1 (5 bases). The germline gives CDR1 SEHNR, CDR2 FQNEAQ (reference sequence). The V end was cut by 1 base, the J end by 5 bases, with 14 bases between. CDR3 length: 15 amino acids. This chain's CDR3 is CASSLVRDVRETQYF. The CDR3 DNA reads TGTGCCAGCAGCTTAGTCAGGGATGTCCGGGAGACCCAGTACTTC.

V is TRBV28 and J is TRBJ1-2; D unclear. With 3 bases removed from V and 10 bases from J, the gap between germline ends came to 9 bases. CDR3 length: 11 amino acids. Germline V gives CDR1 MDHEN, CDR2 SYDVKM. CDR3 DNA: TGTGCCAGCAGTTTTAAATCGATCTACACCTTC. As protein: CASSFKSIYTF.

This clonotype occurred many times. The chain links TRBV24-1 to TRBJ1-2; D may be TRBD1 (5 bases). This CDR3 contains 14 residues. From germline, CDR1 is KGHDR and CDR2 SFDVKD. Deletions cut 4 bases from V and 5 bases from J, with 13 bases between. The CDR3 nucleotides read TGTGCCACCAGTGACCCGGGACGGCAATATGGCTACACCTTC. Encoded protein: CATSDPGRQYGYTF.

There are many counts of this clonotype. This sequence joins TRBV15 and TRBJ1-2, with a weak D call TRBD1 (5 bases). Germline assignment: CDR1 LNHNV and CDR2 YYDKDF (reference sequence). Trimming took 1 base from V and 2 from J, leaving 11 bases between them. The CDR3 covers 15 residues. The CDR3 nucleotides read TGTGCCACCAGCAGAGCCGCCGGGGGGAACTATGGCTACACCTTC. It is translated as CATSRAAGGNYGYTF.

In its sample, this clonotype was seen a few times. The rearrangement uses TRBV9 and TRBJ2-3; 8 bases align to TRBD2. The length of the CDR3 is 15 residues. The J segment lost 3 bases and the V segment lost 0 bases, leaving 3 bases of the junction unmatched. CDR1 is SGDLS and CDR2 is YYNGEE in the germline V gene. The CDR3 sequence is CASSVEGLATDTQYF. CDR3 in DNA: TGTGCCAGCAGCGTAGAAGGACTAGCAACAGATACGCAGTATTTT.

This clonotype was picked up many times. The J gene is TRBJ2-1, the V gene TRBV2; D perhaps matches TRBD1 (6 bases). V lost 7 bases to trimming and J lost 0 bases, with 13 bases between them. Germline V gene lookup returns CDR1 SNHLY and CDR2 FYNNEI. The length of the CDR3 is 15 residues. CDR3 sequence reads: CASTRDTGSYNEQFF. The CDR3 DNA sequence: TGTGCCAGCACTAGGGACACAGGCTCCTACAATGAGCAGTTCTTC.

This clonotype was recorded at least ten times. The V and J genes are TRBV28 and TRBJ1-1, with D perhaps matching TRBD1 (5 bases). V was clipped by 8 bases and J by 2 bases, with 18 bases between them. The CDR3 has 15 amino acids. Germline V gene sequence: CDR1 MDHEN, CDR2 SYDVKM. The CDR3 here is CASAIPTETNTEAFF. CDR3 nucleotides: TGTGCCAGCGCAATCCCGACAGAAACAAACACTGAAGCTTTCTTT.